The clone carrying this T cell receptor (beta chain) was observed a handful of times. The antigen is not known. Libraries for naive CD8 T cells, which were made from 20,000 to 1,000,000 sorted cells, drew on 10%, 30% or 50% of the RNA. Naive CD8 T cells were FACS-sorted by CD8+CD4-CCR7+CD45RA+ markers. This specimen comes from a study of molecular identifiers for immune sequencing clone quantification. Looked up from germline, CDR1 is SGDLS and CDR2 is YYNGEE. The CDR3 is 14 amino acids. Trimming took 3 bases from V and 2 from J, leaving 12 bases between them. Study observations and caveats: Identical TCR molecules can share a barcode, and this sharing could underestimate highly expanded clone sizes. In naive cells, under 1% of molecules belonged to clones above 20 RNA copies, against over 99% in effector cells.

TCRdb independently ran MiXCR on the PCR reads; one entry per CDR3 protein. This repertoire shows about 500,000 distinct CDR3 sequences, under 30% found once; its top ten account for under 0.8%. This clonotype was obtained from a human donor in good health. Some libraries in this study had Jurkat cell RNA spiked in. Sequenced input: naive CD8+ T cells from blood, with Jurkat cell RNA spiked in. As to subset: FACS-sorted CD8+CD4-CCR7+CD45RA+ naive T cells. The rearrangement uses TRBV9 and TRBJ2-7; the D call may be TRBD1 or TRBD2 (5 bases each). The CDR3, as DNA: TGTGCCAGCAGCGCCTCCGGGGCTCCCTACGAGCAGTACTTC. Amino acid sequence: CASSASGAPYEQYF.